Listed below are T cell receptor beta chains from one sample, sequenced in a study of blood T cells in healthy people across ages. TCRdb called the 5' RACE reads again in MiXCR, with one record for every CDR3 protein. The sample has about 970,000 distinct CDR3 sequences, just over 50% seen once. What was sequenced was blood. The source of these receptors is a woman aged 60-75 years in good health. Both conserved end residues are part of each CDR3. The order of the fields is clone size, V gene, D gene, J gene, CDR3 protein, CDR3 DNA. The D gene is left open where the match is weak. For some rows the clone size is stated as once, few or many, or as a class when expanded; others skip it.

abundance: NA
v_gene: TRBV10-3
d_gene: TRBD1
j_gene: TRBJ1-2
CDR3aa: CAISETGGNYGYTF
CDR3nt: TGTGCCATCAGTGAAACAGGGGGGAACTATGGCTACACCTTC

abundance: NA
v_gene: TRBV7-9
d_gene: NA
j_gene: TRBJ1-4
CDR3aa: CASSPRRREGEKLFF
CDR3nt: TGTGCCAGCAGCCCCCGACGGCGGGAGGGCGAAAAACTGTTTTTT

abundance: few
v_gene: TRBV12-3/TRBV12-4
d_gene: NA
j_gene: TRBJ1-2
CDR3aa: CASSFLARFGYTF
CDR3nt: TGTGCCAGCAGTTTTTTGGCAAGATTTGGCTACACCTTC

abundance: NA
v_gene: TRBV7-9
d_gene: NA
j_gene: TRBJ2-5
CDR3aa: CASNLELIGETQYF
CDR3nt: TGTGCCAGCAACTTAGAACTAATCGGGGAGACCCAGTACTTC

abundance: NA
v_gene: TRBV20-1
d_gene: NA
j_gene: TRBJ2-1
CDR3aa: CSASKLFGSAGSSYNEQFF
CDR3nt: TGCAGTGCTTCGAAGTTGTTTGGTTCTGCGGGGAGCTCCTACAATGAGCAGTTCTTC

abundance: NA
v_gene: TRBV5-5
d_gene: TRBD1
j_gene: TRBJ1-2
CDR3aa: CASSLTPPQGYYGYTF
CDR3nt: TGTGCCAGCAGCTTGACTCCGCCACAGGGGTACTATGGCTACACCTTC

abundance: once
v_gene: TRBV4-2
d_gene: TRBD2
j_gene: TRBJ2-1
CDR3aa: CASSQEGLTSGGRSNEQFF
CDR3nt: TGTGCCAGCAGCCAAGAGGGGCTGACTAGCGGGGGGAGGTCGAATGAGCAGTTCTTC

abundance: NA
v_gene: TRBV7-2
d_gene: NA
j_gene: TRBJ1-6
CDR3aa: CASSFVQGDSPLHF
CDR3nt: TGTGCCAGCAGCTTCGTACAGGGCGATTCACCCCTCCACTTT

abundance: NA
v_gene: TRBV20-1
d_gene: NA
j_gene: TRBJ1-6
CDR3aa: CSARSPGGNSPLHF
CDR3nt: TGCAGTGCTCGTTCGCCAGGTGGGAATTCACCCCTCCACTTT

abundance: NA
v_gene: TRBV4-2
d_gene: TRBD1
j_gene: TRBJ1-2
CDR3aa: CASSQDTSGQGNYGYTF
CDR3nt: TGTGCCAGCAGCCAAGATACATCCGGACAGGGAAACTATGGCTACACCTTC

abundance: NA
v_gene: TRBV6-5
d_gene: NA
j_gene: TRBJ2-5
CDR3aa: CASSYSPRVETQYF
CDR3nt: TGTGCCAGCAGTTACTCCCCCAGGGTAGAGACCCAGTACTTC

abundance: NA
v_gene: TRBV20-1
d_gene: TRBD2
j_gene: TRBJ2-2
CDR3aa: CSARERGKDTGELFF
CDR3nt: TGCAGTGCTAGAGAGCGGGGGAAGGACACCGGGGAGCTGTTTTTT